This TCR beta chain was recorded in a study of blood T cell repertoires in COVID-19. Across the whole study: Both acute and convalescent COVID-19 samples were obtained from the United States, Italy and Spain.

In the source study's methods: Using reference gene primer amplification, nucleated cell counts were estimated. Here immunoSEQ multiplex PCR was the method, and the copy in TCRdb shows in-frame clones only, minus some. V and J calls and clone size follow that table, whereas D and trimming were derived from the DNA. The sample lists roughly 140,000 clones; about nine tenths were seen once. V shed 3 bases and J 3 bases; nucleotides not matched to a gene: 0. Germline CDR1 and CDR2: SGDLS and YYNGEE. This CDR3 has 15 residues. The chain joins TRBV9 to TRBJ2-3, with 14 bases lining up with TRBD2. Sequenced sample: peripheral blood. The clonotype was recovered from a human donor in a cohort sampled during active COVID-19. CDR3: CASSGTSGGTDTQYF. CDR3 DNA sequence: TGTGCCAGCAGCGGGACTAGCGGGGGGACAGATACGCAGTATTTT.